This T cell receptor beta chain was sequenced in a study of blood T cell repertoires in COVID-19. Study details: The United States, Italy and Spain supplied acute and convalescent COVID-19 samples. Sources were T cells, B-cell-depleted T cells, or PBMCs; the material itself was cDNA or gDNA.

Original methodology: Estimates of nucleated cell counts were drawn from the amplification of reference gene primers. This table comes from immunoSEQ multiplex PCR, and its TCRdb copy is limited to in-frame clones, with some not included. The DNA gave D and trimming, while V, J and clone size come from that table. The sample includes 93,000 or so clones, 70% to 90% of them seen just once. This CDR3 is 13 amino acids long. Germline lookup yields CDR1 MNHEY and CDR2 SVGAGI. V dropped 8 bases and J dropped 8 bases, with 15 bases sitting between them. The chain has TRBV6-5 and TRBJ1-4; possible D gene TRBD1, 5 bases. Specimen: peripheral blood. The origin of this receptor is a woman aged 60-70 years with acute or convalescent COVID-19. The CDR3 region has the DNA TGTGCCAGCGGCCGGGGGGTTATCGAAAAACTGTTTTTT. Protein sequence: CASGRGVIEKLFF.